Listed below are T cell receptor beta chains from one sample, sequenced in a study of early T cells in non-severe SARS-CoV-2 infection. TCRdb reprocessed the 5' RACE reads with MiXCR, giving one entry per CDR3 protein. The sample yields fewer than 50,000 distinct CDR3 sequences, roughly 7% seen once. Source material: whole blood. The source is an adult who was a healthcare worker with PCR-confirmed SARS-CoV-2 infection or an uninfected control (not recorded which). CDR3s leave out the opening cysteine and the closing phenylalanine or tryptophan.

v_call | cdr3_aa
TRBV6-5 | ASRRQGAPGFFNTGELF
TRBV29-1 | SVEGLVGMNTEAF
TRBV12-3/TRBV12-4 | ASSLVWRNEQF
TRBV28 | ASSTSGQGATNEKLF
TRBV5-1 | ASSLRTAEETQY
TRBV7-2 | ASSLSRPDTQY
TRBV3-1 | ASSQDHGYNEQF
TRBV28 | ASARLPPMNTEAF
TRBV24-1 | ATSDFKTGDYGYT
TRBV6-5 | ASTIDPGSLTEAF
TRBV9 | ASSVEGNQLNNSPLH
TRBV6-2/TRBV6-3 | ASSPGGGQETQY
TRBV9 | ASSVGQGAYEQY
TRBV29-1 | SALEDPYNEQF
TRBV20-1 | SAEGAIGGYSSTDTQY
TRBV28 | ASSFEYSNQPQH
TRBV27 | ASSLSSGRGHEQY
TRBV6-2/TRBV6-3 | ASIGRQEGQPQH
TRBV6-6 | ASRKPGTPNNSPLH
TRBV28 | ASSLETGLKTEAF
TRBV5-1 | ASSMRLAGGLETQY
TRBV12-3/TRBV12-4 | ASSFSVGQGDGYT
TRBV24-1 | ATSPTTGAGYT
TRBV7-9 | ASSFFDKTYGYT
TRBV7-9 | ASSLAQGRGTDTQY
TRBV12-3/TRBV12-4 | ASSTGTSGGNSYEQY
TRBV15 | ATSLIRGDSYEQY
TRBV12-3/TRBV12-4 | ASSLSGDTFQETQY
TRBV27 | ASRPLSGPTDTQY
TRBV12-3/TRBV12-4 | ASSWWGTSSYNSPLH
TRBV5-1 | ASSLAGDSLYTEAF
TRBV6-6 | ASSYWSSGSEQY
TRBV5-1 | ASTRVGSHNEQF
TRBV27 | ASAGTGLQPQH
TRBV4-3 | ASSQERGYPYEQY
TRBV20-1 | SAPAPVDEQY
TRBV7-2 | ASSSPSSYNEQF
TRBV2 | ASSQQGAATEAF
TRBV30 | AWSLDPIAGGQYEQY
TRBV20-1 | SARGHPNSPLH
TRBV11-2 | ASSIRGDIPLKQY
TRBV27 | ASSSRGSPGNTIY
TRBV5-1 | ASSLKTLSIGTGGVDEQF
TRBV12-3/TRBV12-4 | ASSWASGSSYNEQF
TRBV5-6 | ASSFKGNTEAF
TRBV20-1 | SARLGGQPQH
TRBV20-1 | SARRSPLSNERF
TRBV29-1 | SVDEGGTDTQY
TRBV2 | ASSEVDRADTQY
TRBV7-6 | AIAPLGGVNEQF
TRBV20-1 | SARYTGGVGTDTQY
TRBV14 | ASSQVAYTGNTIY
TRBV20-1 | SARVPGLAGGRTDTQY
TRBV4-3 | ASSQGSKPSYEQY